These 15 T cell receptor beta chains were all obtained from the same sample, sequenced in a study of T-cell memory formation after mild COVID-19. TCRdb re-derived calls from the 5' RACE reads in MiXCR, one entry per CDR3 protein. The sample holds approximately 260,000 distinct CDR3 sequences, approximately 15% seen once. Sequenced sample: PBMCs or a T cell subset sorted from them (not recorded which). The receptors shown here come from a man between 18 and 35 years old who had mild COVID-19 (a few samples of this study predate the infection). Cell type and time point are not known.

This clonotype came up a few times. The chain uses TRBV7-6 and TRBJ1-3; possible D gene TRBD1, 5 bases. Germline V gene sequence: CDR1 SGHVS, CDR2 FNYEAQ. Deletions cut 2 bases from V and 2 bases from J, with 19 bases between. The CDR3 extends over 18 amino acids. In DNA, the CDR3 is TGTGCCAGCAGCTTAAGTAGTACGGGACTCGGTACTGGAAACACCATATATTTT. Residues: CASSLSSTGLGTGNTIYF.

The chain couples TRBV5-1 to TRBJ2-7; D possibly corresponds to TRBD1 (6 bases). V was trimmed by 5 bases and J by 5 bases, leaving 11 bases between them. The CDR3 runs to 12 residues. Per the germline V gene, CDR1 is SGHRS and CDR2 is YFSETQ. CDR3 in amino acids: CASSGRGDEQYF. DNA for the CDR3: TGCGCCAGCAGTGGCAGGGGTGACGAGCAGTACTTC.

The chain combines TRBV20-1 with TRBJ2-7; possibly TRBD2 for D (6 bases). The CDR3 has 12 amino acids. Germline values: CDR1 DFQATT, CDR2 SNEGSKA (reference sequence). V lost 0 bases to trimming and J lost 6 bases, with 9 bases between them. The CDR3 sequence is CSARDRGGEQYV. Written as DNA, the CDR3 is TGCAGTGCTAGAGATCGGGGAGGCGAGCAGTACGTC.

This clonotype appeared a few times. The J gene is TRBJ2-5, the V gene TRBV5-4, with D possibly matching TRBD2 (5 bases). Germline CDR1 SGHNT, CDR2 YYREEE (reference sequence). V dropped 0 bases and J dropped 5 bases, with 11 bases sitting between them. The CDR3 is made up of 14 amino acids. The chain's CDR3 is CASSLGAEKETQYF. Here the CDR3 DNA reads TGTGCCAGCAGCTTGGGAGCGGAAAAGGAGACCCAGTACTTC.

This chain connects TRBV12-3 or TRBV12-4 to TRBJ1-2; D might be TRBD1 (6 bases). The CDR3 length is 13 residues. V was trimmed by 6 bases and J by 11 bases, leaving 19 bases between them. In nucleotides, the CDR3 is TGTGCCAGCAGGATTTCCGGGGGGCAGGGATACACCTTC. Translation: CASRISGGQGYTF.

This clonotype occurred a few times. The V gene is TRBV6-1, the J gene TRBJ2-6; D is undetermined. V gave up 7 bases and J gave up 0 bases, with 10 bases separating them. Germline-derived CDR1 and CDR2 are MNHNS and SASEGT. CDR3 length: 15 amino acids. DNA of the CDR3: TGTGCCAGCAATACCTGGTACTCTGGGGCCAACGTCCTGACTTTC. Residues: CASNTWYSGANVLTF.

A few counts support this clonotype. V is TRBV19 and J is TRBJ1-5; 8 bases agree with TRBD1. The ends lost 5 bases at V and 7 bases at J; junction bases unmatched: 7. The CDR3 is made up of 14 amino acids. In germline, CDR1 is LNHDA, CDR2 SQIVND (reference sequence). The CDR3 protein is CASSQGTGGQPQHF. The DNA of the CDR3 is TGTGCCAGTAGTCAGGGGACAGGAGGACAGCCCCAGCATTTT.

Only a few counts were recorded for this clonotype. The rearrangement joins TRBV9 to TRBJ2-7; D gene unclear. Trimming removed 1 base from V and 5 bases from J, with 13 bases in between. CDR1 SGDLS and CDR2 YYNGEE come from the germline V gene. The CDR3 spans 14 residues. CDR3 in DNA: TGTGCCAGCAGCGTACATTGCCGACCCCACGAGCAGTACGTC. Residues: CASSVHCRPHEQYV.

V usage is TRBV11-2 and J usage is TRBJ2-7, with D possibly TRBD2 on 5 matching bases. The CDR3 length is 14 residues. Trimming pared 3 bases from V and 3 bases from J, leaving 12 bases between. Germline V lookup: CDR1 SGHAT, CDR2 FQNNGV. The CDR3 DNA follows: TGTGCCAGCAGCTTGTTTGGACTTCGCTACGAGCAGTACTTC. This codes for CASSLFGLRYEQYF. Combining the CDR3 with reference TRBV11-2 and TRBJ2-7 gives the whole variable domain EAGVAQSPRYKIIEKRQSVAFWCNPISGHATLYWYQQILGQGPKLLIQFQNNGVVDDSQLPKDRFSAERLKGVDSTLKIQPAKLEDSAVYLCASSLFGLRYEQYFGPGTRLTVT.

The table lists this clonotype with a few counts. The V call is TRBV6-2 or TRBV6-3, the J call TRBJ1-1; no reliable D call. This CDR3 has 12 amino acids. The ends were cut back, 6 bases at V and 3 bases at J, with 8 bases in the middle. Looked up from germline, CDR1 is MNHEY and CDR2 is SVGEGT. CDR3 sequence: CASSEEDTEAFF. The CDR3 nucleotides read TGTGCCAGCAGCGAGGAGGACACTGAAGCTTTCTTT.

The rearrangement uses TRBV5-1 and TRBJ2-1; 7 nucleotides agree with TRBD2. V was clipped by 2 bases and J by 0 bases; unmatched bases: 5. CDR3 length: 16 amino acids. Germline loops: CDR1 SGHRS, CDR2 YFSETQ. CDR3 residues: CASSLQASGSYNEQFF. CDR3 nucleotide sequence: TGCGCCAGCAGCTTACAGGCTAGCGGCTCCTACAATGAGCAGTTCTTC.

This clonotype was seen repeatedly, ten times or more. The rearrangement joins TRBV5-1 to TRBJ1-2; D call uncertain. V was pared by 0 bases and J by 4 bases, with 4 bases between. CDR3 length: 12 amino acids. Germline CDR1 reads SGHRS; CDR2 reads YFSETQ. The CDR3, as DNA: TGCGCCAGCAGCTTGGACACCTATGGCTACACCTTC. Translating gives CASSLDTYGYTF.

This clonotype was seen a handful of times. CDR3 protein: CASQGIYYGYTF. CDR3 in DNA: TGTGCCAGCCAGGGAATCTACTATGGCTACACCTTC. The chain employs TRBV6-2 or TRBV6-3 and TRBJ1-2; D is possibly TRBD1 (5 bases). Trimming stripped 8 bases from V and 3 bases from J, with 10 bases between. CDR3 length equals 12 residues. Germline lookup yields CDR1 MNHEY and CDR2 SVGEGT.

The chain is built from TRBV12-3 or TRBV12-4 and TRBJ2-6; D unclear. This CDR3 is built from 15 residues. The V and J ends lost 6 bases and 1 base respectively, with 10 bases between them. The CDR3 region is CASSSPRSGANVLTF. CDR3 coding DNA: TGTGCCAGCAGCTCCCCCCGGTCTGGGGCCAACGTCCTGACTTTC.

This clonotype was seen a few times. This chain connects TRBV12-3 or TRBV12-4 to TRBJ2-7; 7 bases line up with TRBD2. V was clipped by 6 bases and J by 4 bases; unmatched bases: 12. There are 15 residues in the CDR3. CDR3 coding DNA: TGTGCCAGCAGCCTCAATCCGGGACTAAGGTACGAGCAGTACTTC. Its protein product is CASSLNPGLRYEQYF.